The 19 T cell receptor beta chains below were found in one sample sequenced in a study of blood T cell repertoires in COVID-19. Profiling relied on immunoSEQ multiplex PCR, and the TCRdb table lists in-frame clones only, not all of them. This sample has 300,000 to 500,000 clones; over 75% occur once, and the top ten carry 0.95% to 1%. Specimen: PBMCs or T cells enriched from blood (not recorded which). These receptors originate from a woman in her thirties with acute COVID-19.

This clone was seen only once. The chain has TRBV7-9 and TRBJ2-1, with 8 positions matching TRBD2. The length of the CDR3 is 13 residues. The germline CDR1 and CDR2 sequences are SEHNR and FQNEAQ (reference sequence). The V gene end was trimmed by 5 bases and the J gene end by 8 bases; junction bases not matched to a gene: 5. The CDR3 reads CASSAGTRDEQFF. CDR3 DNA sequence: TGTGCCAGCAGCGCCGGGACTAGGGATGAGCAGTTCTTC. Full variable domain (rest looked up from reference TRBV7-9 and TRBJ2-1): DTGVSQNPRHKITKRGQNVTFRCDPISEHNRLYWYRQTLGQGPEFLTYFQNEAQLEKSRLLSDRFSAERPKGSFSTLEIQRTEQGDSAMYLCASSAGTRDEQFFGPGTRLTVL.

This clone has a single count. The rearrangement links TRBV10-2 to TRBJ1-4; TRBD1 matches at 10 bases. V was pared by 5 bases and J by 7 bases, with 4 bases of the junction left unmatched. Germline V gene sequence: CDR1 WSHSY, CDR2 SAAADI. CDR3 length: 14 residues. The CDR3 sequence is CASSWTGGLEKLFF. Here the CDR3 DNA reads TGCGCCAGCAGTTGGACAGGGGGACTTGAAAAACTGTTTTTT.

This clone has a handful of counts. The chain couples TRBV11-1 to TRBJ1-1; no clear D. The CDR3 has 14 residues. Germline-derived CDR1 and CDR2 are SGHAT and FQDESV (reference sequence). The V end lost 5 bases, the J end lost 0 bases, and 10 bases lay between the germline ends. For the CDR3, the DNA is TGTGCCAGCAGCACTCAGGCCCTGAACACTGAAGCTTTCTTT. It is translated as CASSTQALNTEAFF. The whole variable domain, remainder taken from reference TRBV11-1 and TRBJ1-1, is EAEVAQSPRYKITEKSQAVAFWCDPISGHATLYWYRQILGQGPELLVQFQDESVVDDSQLPKDRFSAERLKGVDSTLKIQPAELGDSAMYLCASSTQALNTEAFFGQGTRLTVV.

This clone has more than one count but fewer than ten. The CDR3 DNA reads as TGTGCCAGTATGGAGACAGGGTATAGCAATCAGCCCCAGCATTTT. Protein: CASMETGYSNQPQHF. J is TRBJ1-5 and V is TRBV19; 7 bases align to TRBD1. The CDR3 has 15 amino acids. Germline-derived CDR1 and CDR2 are LNHDA and SQIVND (reference sequence). The junction had 6 bases not matched to a gene; V was cut back by 7 bases and J by 0 bases.

The chain links TRBV5-6 to TRBJ1-6; D possibly corresponds to TRBD1 (5 bases). Germline V CDR1 and CDR2: SGHDT, YYEEEE. The length of the CDR3 is 15 residues. V was shortened by 3 bases and J by 8 bases, with 15 bases between the two germline ends. The CDR3, as DNA: TGTGCCAGCAGCTCACTGGGGCAGGTTGATTCACCCCTCCACTTT. Translation: CASSSLGQVDSPLHF.

The chain combines TRBV10-3 with TRBJ2-3; D is undetermined. The V end was cut by 2 bases, the J end by 5 bases, with 2 bases between. Germline CDR1 reads ENHRY; CDR2 reads SYGVKD. CDR3 length: 11 amino acids. CDR3 region: CAISEQDTQYF. In nucleotides, the CDR3 is TGTGCCATCAGTGAGCAAGATACGCAGTATTTT.

The chain has TRBV7-2 and TRBJ2-7; TRBD1 aligns across 8 bases. Germline values: CDR1 SGHTA, CDR2 FQGNSA. Trimming cost V 6 bases and J 3 bases; bases outside gene matches: 7. This CDR3 has 14 residues. DNA for the CDR3: TGTGCCAGCAGAAGGGACAGGCGCTACTACGAGCAGTACTTC. Encoded protein: CASRRDRRYYEQYF.

V and J are TRBV7-8 and TRBJ2-7; D is possibly TRBD1 (5 bases). The CDR3 length is 14 residues. From germline, CDR1 is SGHVS and CDR2 FQNEAQ. Trimming cost V 0 bases and J 2 bases, with 8 bases left between them. The CDR3 region is CASSLAYRTYEQYF. CDR3 DNA sequence: TGTGCCAGCAGCTTAGCTTACAGGACCTACGAGCAGTACTTC.

The chain recombines TRBV5-6 with TRBJ1-3, with D maybe TRBD1 (6 bases). The CDR3 loop spans 15 amino acids. V shed 4 bases and J shed 3 bases, with 14 bases lying between them. CDR1 is SGHDT and CDR2 is YYEEEE in the germline V gene. In DNA, the CDR3 is TGTGCCAGCAGCAAAACCCTCAGGGGTGGAAACACCATATATTTT. This sequence encodes CASSKTLRGGNTIYF.

V and J are TRBV10-3 and TRBJ1-6; D might be TRBD1 (6 bases). Germline V CDR1 and CDR2: ENHRY, SYGVKD. This CDR3 spans 13 amino acids. The germline V and J ends were trimmed by 6 bases and 10 bases, with 13 bases remaining between them. CDR3: CAIRRGAGSPLHF. CDR3 DNA sequence: TGTGCCATCAGACGGGGGGCAGGATCACCCCTCCACTTT.

The rearrangement uses TRBV4-3 and TRBJ1-1, with 8 bases lining up with TRBD1. J was trimmed by 9 bases and V by 1 base; bases with no gene match: 7. Germline V gene data show CDR1 as LGHNA and CDR2 as YSLEER. The CDR3 length is 14 residues. The CDR3 loop is CASSQVRDRTQAFF. The CDR3 DNA is TGCGCCAGCAGCCAAGTAAGGGACAGGACCCAAGCTTTCTTT.

CDR3 nucleotides: TGTGCCAGCAGCCCCGGGACTAGCGGGATCGAGCCCACCGGGGAGCTGTTTTTT. Amino acids: CASSPGTSGIEPTGELFF. The chain employs TRBV3-1 (or the pseudogene TRBV3-2) and TRBJ2-2, with 13 bases aligning to TRBD2. This CDR3 is built from 18 residues. Germline lookup yields CDR1 LGHDT and CDR2 YNNKEL (reference sequence). V trimming: 4 bases; J trimming: 4 bases; junction bases outside the gene matches: 9.

The rearrangement links TRBV6-5 to TRBJ2-2; tentatively, D is TRBD1 (5 bases). The CDR3 consists of 12 residues. The germline V gene encodes CDR1 MNHEY and CDR2 SVGAGI. Trimming took 7 bases from V and 5 from J, leaving 8 bases between them. For the CDR3, the DNA is TGTGCCAGCAACAGGAAAACCGGGGAGCTGTTTTTT. Its protein product is CASNRKTGELFF.

The chain couples TRBV29-1 to TRBJ1-2, with TRBD1 matching over 8 bases. The germline V gene encodes CDR1 SQVTM and CDR2 ANQGSEA. J was trimmed by 7 bases and V by 2 bases; bases with no gene match: 9. This CDR3 region has 14 residues. CDR3 nucleotide sequence: TGCAGCGTTGAATCGGGACAGGAGGTAGGTGGCTACACCTTC. Its protein is CSVESGQEVGGYTF. The full variable domain, completed using reference TRBV29-1 and TRBJ1-2, is SAVISQKPSRDICQRGTSLTIQCQVDSQVTMMFWYRQQPGQSLTLIATANQGSEATYESGFVIDKFPISRPNLTFSTLTVSNMSPEDSSIYLCSVESGQEVGGYTFGSGTRLTVV.

This chain connects TRBV18 to TRBJ2-3; 7 bases are a match to TRBD1. Germline trimming cut 3 bases from V and 2 bases from J; bases unmatched to any gene: 8. The CDR3 loop spans 16 amino acids. From germline, CDR1 is KGHSH and CDR2 LQKENI. CDR3 coding DNA: TGTGCCAGCTCACCGCGTTGGGACAGAAACACAGATACGCAGTATTTT. Residues: CASSPRWDRNTDTQYF.

The V and J genes are TRBV19 and TRBJ1-3; 7 nucleotides align to TRBD1. Germline CDR1 LNHDA, CDR2 SQIVND (reference sequence). Trimming took 7 bases from V and 2 from J; bases not matched to a gene: 5. This CDR3 is built from 14 residues. The CDR3 reads CASNDREPGNTIYF. The CDR3 DNA reads TGTGCCAGTAACGACAGGGAACCTGGAAACACCATATATTTT.

This chain uses TRBV5-1 with TRBJ1-2, with 10 bases identical to TRBD1. In germline, CDR1 is SGHRS, CDR2 YFSETQ. The J segment lost 7 bases and the V segment lost 4 bases, leaving 10 bases of the junction unmatched. CDR3 length: 15 amino acids. CDR3 DNA: TGCGCCAGCAGCGATCCCGGGACAGGGGAGAGTGGCTACACCTTC. It specifies CASSDPGTGESGYTF.

This chain connects TRBV5-6 to TRBJ1-1, with a possible D match to TRBD1 (5 bases). The CDR3 runs to 12 residues. Between the trimmed V and J ends, which lost 2 bases and 7 bases, there was a span of 9 bases. Per germline, CDR1 SGHDT and CDR2 YYEEEE. CDR3 residues: CASSLLDSEAFF. The CDR3 nucleotides read TGTGCCAGCAGCTTACTCGACAGTGAAGCTTTCTTT.

This clone was recorded once. The chain couples TRBV7-3 to TRBJ1-2, with 11 nucleotides matching TRBD1. The germline V gene has CDR1 SGHTA and CDR2 FQGTGA. The junction had 4 bases not matched to a gene; V was cut back by 2 bases and J by 8 bases. The CDR3 is 14 amino acids. CDR3 nucleotides: TGTGCCAGCAGCTTAGGACAGGGGGCGCGGGGCTACACCTTC. Translation: CASSLGQGARGYTF.